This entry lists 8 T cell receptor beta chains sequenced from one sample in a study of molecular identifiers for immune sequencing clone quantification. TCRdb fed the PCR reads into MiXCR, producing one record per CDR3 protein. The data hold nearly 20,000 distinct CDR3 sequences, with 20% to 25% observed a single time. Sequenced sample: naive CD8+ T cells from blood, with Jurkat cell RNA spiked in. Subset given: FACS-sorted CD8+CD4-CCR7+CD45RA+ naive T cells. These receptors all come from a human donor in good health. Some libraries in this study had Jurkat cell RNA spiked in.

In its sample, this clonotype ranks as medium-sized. The CDR3: CASSHTQNEQFF. The CDR3 DNA follows: TGTGCCAGCAGTCATACACAAAATGAGCAGTTCTTC. This sequence joins TRBV9 and TRBJ2-1; D unclear. The germline gives CDR1 SGDLS, CDR2 YYNGEE. The CDR3 has 12 amino acids. With 5 bases removed from V and 7 bases from J, the gap between germline ends came to 10 bases.

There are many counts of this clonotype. The CDR3 loop reads CAIKLAGGPSAYEQYF. The CDR3 DNA follows: TGTGCCATCAAACTAGCGGGAGGGCCTAGCGCCTACGAGCAGTACTTC. V gene TRBV28 combines with J gene TRBJ2-7, with 13 bases aligning to TRBD2. Germline V CDR1 and CDR2: MDHEN, SYDVKM. J lost 2 bases, V lost 10 bases, and 11 bases had no gene match. The CDR3 consists of 16 residues.

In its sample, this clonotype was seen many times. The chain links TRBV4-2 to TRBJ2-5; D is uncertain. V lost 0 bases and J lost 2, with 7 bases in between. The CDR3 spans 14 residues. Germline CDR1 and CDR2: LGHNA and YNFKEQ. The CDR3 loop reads CASSQETSQETQYF. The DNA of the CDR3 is TGTGCCAGCAGCCAAGAGACTTCACAAGAGACCCAGTACTTC.

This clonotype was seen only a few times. This CDR3 reads CASSLGTGVAGGILEQYF. The CDR3 DNA sequence: TGTGCCAGCAGTTTAGGGACAGGGGTAGCGGGAGGGATTCTCGAGCAGTACTTC. This chain connects TRBV28 to TRBJ2-7; perhaps TRBD2 as D (11 bases). V lost 2 bases and J lost 6, with 26 bases in between. Germline CDR1 MDHEN, CDR2 SYDVKM. The length of the CDR3 is 18 residues.

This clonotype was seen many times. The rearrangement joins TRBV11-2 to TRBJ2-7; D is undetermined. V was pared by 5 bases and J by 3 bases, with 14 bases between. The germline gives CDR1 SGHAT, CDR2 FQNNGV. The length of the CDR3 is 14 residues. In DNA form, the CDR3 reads TGTGCCAGCAGCCCCGCCGGGTTGGTCTACGAGCAGTACTTC. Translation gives CASSPAGLVYEQYF. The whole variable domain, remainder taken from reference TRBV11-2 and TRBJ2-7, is EAGVAQSPRYKIIEKRQSVAFWCNPISGHATLYWYQQILGQGPKLLIQFQNNGVVDDSQLPKDRFSAERLKGVDSTLKIQPAKLEDSAVYLCASSPAGLVYEQYFGPGTRLTVT.

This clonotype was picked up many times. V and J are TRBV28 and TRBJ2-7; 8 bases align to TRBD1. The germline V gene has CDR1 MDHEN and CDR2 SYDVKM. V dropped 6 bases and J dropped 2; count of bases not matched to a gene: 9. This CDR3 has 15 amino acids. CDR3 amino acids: CASSDGQGAPYEQYF. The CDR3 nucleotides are TGTGCCAGCAGCGACGGACAGGGAGCCCCCTACGAGCAGTACTTC.

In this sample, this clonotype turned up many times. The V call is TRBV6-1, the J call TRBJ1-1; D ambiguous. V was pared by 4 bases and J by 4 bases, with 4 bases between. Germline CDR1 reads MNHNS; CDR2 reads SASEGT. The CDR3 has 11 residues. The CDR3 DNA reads TGTGCCAGCAGTGTTGGCACTGAAGCTTTCTTT. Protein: CASSVGTEAFF.

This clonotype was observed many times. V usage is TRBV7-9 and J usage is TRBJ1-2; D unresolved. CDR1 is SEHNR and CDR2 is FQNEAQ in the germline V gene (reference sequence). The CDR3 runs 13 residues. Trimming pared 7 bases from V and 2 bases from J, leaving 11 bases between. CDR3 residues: CASNGLLNYGYTF. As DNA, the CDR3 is TGTGCCAGCAATGGGTTGTTGAACTATGGCTACACCTTC.